Listed below are T cell receptor beta chains from one sample, sequenced in a study of vaccination and CD4 T cells after COVID-19. Each CDR3 protein gets one entry after TCRdb re-called the PCR reads with MiXCR. The sample has roughly 2,200 distinct CDR3 sequences; approximately 18% are singletons. No antigen is known for these receptors. Sequenced sample: CD4+ T cells from blood, cultured in vitro. The receptors derive from a human donor in good health. CDR3s include the opening cysteine and the closing phenylalanine or tryptophan. The D gene is left open where the match is weak. Only part of the rows carry a size: once, few, many, or a class if the clone is expanded.

NA,TRBJ2-1,TRBV18,NA,CASSPQRVNEQFF,TGTGCCAGCTCACCTCAGAGGGTCAATGAGCAGTTCTTC
NA,TRBJ2-1,TRBV7-3,NA,CATRPGPSYNEQFF,TGTGCCACCCGACCTGGGCCCTCCTACAATGAGCAGTTCTTC
TRBD2,TRBJ2-5,TRBV6-2/TRBV6-3,medium-sized,CASRPFTRLAGGETQYF,TGTGCCAGCAGGCCGTTCACAAGACTAGCGGGGGGAGAGACCCAGTACTTC
NA,TRBJ1-1,TRBV12-3/TRBV12-4,NA,CASSGGGGFAEAFF,TGTGCCAGCAGTGGAGGTGGGGGCTTTGCTGAAGCTTTCTTT
NA,TRBJ2-2,TRBV4-1,few,CASMPTGGTGELFF,TGCGCCAGCATGCCGACAGGCGGCACCGGGGAGCTGTTTTTT
NA,TRBJ1-6,TRBV14,NA,CASSQNSNSPLHF,TGTGCCAGCAGCCAAAATAGTAATTCACCCCTCCACTTT
NA,TRBJ1-6,TRBV20-1,medium-sized,CSASRSSYNSPLHF,TGCAGTGCTAGCCGGAGCTCCTATAATTCACCCCTCCACTTT
NA,TRBJ2-5,TRBV20-1,medium-sized,CSANTGAIQETQYF,TGCAGTGCTAATACGGGGGCGATTCAAGAGACCCAGTACTTC
NA,TRBJ1-5,TRBV10-2,few,CASSEWVGEGNQPQHF,TGCGCCAGCAGTGAGTGGGTGGGGGAGGGCAATCAGCCCCAGCATTTT
TRBD1,TRBJ2-7,TRBV9,NA,CASSGTGVEGEQYF,TGTGCCAGCAGCGGGACAGGGGTGGAAGGCGAGCAGTACTTC
NA,TRBJ1-1,TRBV11-2,NA,CASSYVVGASTEAFF,TGTGCCAGCAGCTACGTGGTGGGGGCGAGCACTGAAGCTTTCTTT
NA,TRBJ2-7,TRBV28,NA,CASSLRTYGQYF,TGTGCCAGCAGTTTGAGAACTTACGGGCAGTACTTC
TRBD1,TRBJ1-2,TRBV19,NA,CASSAGQIYGYTF,TGTGCCAGTAGTGCGGGACAGATCTATGGCTACACCTTC
NA,TRBJ2-7,TRBV5-1,NA,CASTPVTGTGHGEQYF,TGCGCCAGCACACCGGTAACAGGGACGGGGCATGGGGAGCAGTACTTC
NA,TRBJ1-2,TRBV28,NA,CATGKGRGYGYTF,TGTGCCACCGGAAAGGGCAGGGGCTATGGCTACACCTTC
TRBD1,TRBJ1-2,TRBV18,NA,CASSDRDSRRYTF,TGTGCCAGCTCAGACCGGGACAGCCGGCGCTACACCTTC
TRBD2,TRBJ2-7,TRBV5-1,NA,CASSRQHSSGRTYEQYF,TGCGCCAGCAGCCGGCAGCATTCTAGCGGGAGGACCTACGAGCAGTACTTC
NA,TRBJ2-7,TRBV7-3,NA,CASTADSSYEQYF,TGTGCCAGCACCGCAGACAGTTCCTACGAGCAGTACTTC
NA,TRBJ1-4,TRBV4-3,once,CASSQERWDKLFF,TGCGCCAGCAGCCAAGAACGGTGGGATAAACTGTTTTTT
NA,TRBJ1-6,TRBV27,medium-sized,CASTTGNSPLHF,TGTGCCAGCACTACAGGTAATTCACCCCTCCACTTT
TRBD1,TRBJ1-2,TRBV7-9,NA,CASSLTGAGYTF,TGTGCCAGCAGCTTGACAGGGGCCGGCTACACCTTC
TRBD2,TRBJ2-2,TRBV20-1,NA,CSARDSTSGNTGELFF,TGCAGTGCTAGAGATTCGACTAGCGGGAACACCGGGGAGCTGTTTTTT
TRBD1,TRBJ1-2,TRBV28,few,CASSLGQGAWRGRSNYGYTF,TGTGCCAGCAGTTTAGGACAGGGGGCTTGGAGGGGCCGGTCGAACTATGGCTACACCTTC
TRBD2,TRBJ2-3,TRBV28,NA,CASSFRLLAGADTQYF,TGTGCCAGCAGTTTCCGCCTACTAGCGGGAGCAGATACGCAGTATTTT
TRBD2,TRBJ2-7,TRBV12-3/TRBV12-4,NA,CASSSTSGRGGEQYF,TGTGCCAGCAGCTCCACTAGCGGGAGGGGAGGCGAGCAGTACTTC
NA,TRBJ2-5,TRBV20-1,NA,CSARVDAYRETQYF,TGCAGTGCTAGAGTAGATGCCTATCGGGAGACCCAGTACTTC
TRBD2,TRBJ2-3,TRBV6-1,large,CASSRTSGMADTQYF,TGTGCCAGCAGTCGGACTAGCGGGATGGCAGATACGCAGTATTTT
TRBD1,TRBJ1-1,TRBV6-1,medium-sized,CASSEQGASTEAFF,TGTGCCAGCAGTGAACAGGGGGCGTCCACTGAAGCTTTCTTT
NA,TRBJ2-7,TRBV20-1,NA,CSARGSLNLYEQYF,TGCAGTGCTAGGGGGTCTCTTAACCTCTACGAGCAGTACTTC
TRBD1,TRBJ2-5,TRBV9,few,CASSVGPPGQGIQETQYF,TGTGCCAGCAGCGTAGGGCCCCCGGGACAGGGGATCCAAGAGACCCAGTACTTC
NA,TRBJ2-7,TRBV27,NA,CASSSLQGISYEQYF,TGTGCCAGCAGTTCTTTACAGGGAATTTCCTACGAGCAGTACTTC
NA,TRBJ2-7,TRBV12-3/TRBV12-4,few,CASRARDKQYF,TGTGCCAGCAGAGCTAGGGACAAGCAGTACTTC
NA,TRBJ1-1,TRBV10-3,medium-sized,CAIKGVRDEAFF,TGTGCCATCAAGGGAGTGAGGGATGAAGCTTTCTTT
TRBD2,TRBJ2-3,TRBV10-3,medium-sized,CAIRGTSGGAGTDTQYF,TGTGCCATCAGGGGGACTAGCGGGGGGGCAGGCACAGATACGCAGTATTTT
NA,TRBJ2-3,TRBV5-1,NA,CASSFARDLADTQYF,TGCGCCAGCAGCTTCGCCAGGGATTTAGCAGATACGCAGTATTTT
TRBD2,TRBJ2-3,TRBV12-3/TRBV12-4,NA,CASSSAGGPLDTQYF,TGTGCCAGCAGTTCGGCGGGGGGGCCTTTAGATACGCAGTATTTT
TRBD2,TRBJ2-5,TRBV6-1,few,CASTLAGEVGETQYF,TGTGCCAGCACATTAGCGGGGGAGGTTGGAGAGACCCAGTACTTC
NA,TRBJ1-2,TRBV27,medium-sized,CASSPPPPGLYGYTF,TGTGCCAGCAGTCCACCGCCCCCCGGCCTCTATGGCTACACCTTC
NA,TRBJ2-7,TRBV5-1,NA,CASSWTVNSYEQYF,TGCGCCAGCAGCTGGACAGTAAACTCCTACGAGCAGTACTTC
TRBD2,TRBJ2-3,TRBV20-1,NA,CSAGTGGLAGVTDTQYF,TGCAGTGCCGGGACAGGGGGACTAGCGGGGGTCACAGATACGCAGTATTTT
NA,TRBJ2-7,TRBV4-3,NA,CASSQGAGSGYEQYF,TGCGCCAGCAGCCAAGGGGCAGGGAGCGGGTACGAGCAGTACTTC
NA,TRBJ1-5,TRBV6-1,medium-sized,CASRLTGPSNQPQHF,TGTGCCAGCAGACTTACCGGACCGAGCAATCAGCCCCAGCATTTT
TRBD1,TRBJ1-6,TRBV7-2,large,CASSLLGNRGNSPLHF,TGTGCCAGCAGCCTTCTGGGGAACAGGGGTAATTCACCCCTCCACTTT
NA,TRBJ2-3,TRBV2,NA,CASSEWRSSTDTQYF,TGTGCCAGCAGTGAATGGCGGTCGAGCACAGATACGCAGTATTTT
TRBD2,TRBJ2-6,TRBV19,few,CASSIGGARGANVLTF,TGTGCCAGTAGTATCGGGGGGGCGCGAGGGGCCAACGTCCTGACTTTC
TRBD1,TRBJ1-2,TRBV7-9,medium-sized,CASSVTGVNYGYTF,TGTGCCAGCAGCGTTACAGGGGTTAACTATGGCTACACCTTC
TRBD2,TRBJ2-1,TRBV20-1,few,CSARGPVAGGLEQFF,TGCAGTGCTAGAGGCCCGGTAGCGGGGGGGCTTGAGCAGTTCTTC
TRBD1,TRBJ2-3,TRBV20-1,large,CSARDWTGGIDTQYF,TGCAGTGCTAGAGATTGGACAGGGGGGATAGATACGCAGTATTTT
NA,TRBJ2-7,TRBV6-2/TRBV6-3,few,CASSYLPRDTYEQYF,TGTGCCAGCAGTTATCTCCCCAGAGACACCTACGAGCAGTACTTC
NA,TRBJ1-1,TRBV11-2,NA,CASSSSPAGGYENTEAFF,TGTGCCAGCAGCTCCTCCCCAGCAGGAGGGTATGAGAACACTGAAGCTTTCTTT
TRBD1,TRBJ1-6,TRBV20-1,few,CSASPPTGKGNSPLHF,TGCAGTGCTAGCCCGCCGACAGGGAAAGGAAATTCACCCCTCCACTTT